In this sample, the clone carrying this T cell receptor (beta chain) turned up a few times. This sample stems from a study of early T cells in non-severe SARS-CoV-2 infection. One entry per CDR3 protein, called by TCRdb with MiXCR from the 5' RACE reads. The table lists some 30,000 distinct CDR3 sequences, 5.5% to 6% of them singletons. Germline loops: CDR1 SGHDT, CDR2 YYEEEE. The germline V and J ends were trimmed by 2 bases and 9 bases, with 12 bases remaining between them. The CDR3 covers 13 residues. V and J are TRBV5-6 and TRBJ1-5, with D unclear. This receptor was obtained from an adult who was a healthcare worker with PCR-confirmed SARS-CoV-2 infection or an uninfected control (not recorded which). Sequencing was carried out using whole blood. The CDR3 DNA sequence: TGTGCCAGCAGCTTAAGGATCGTGGGGCCCCAGCATTTT. This gives the protein CASSLRIVGPQHF. Combining the CDR3 with reference TRBV5-6 and TRBJ1-5 gives the whole variable domain DAGVTQSPTHLIKTRGQQVTLRCSPKSGHDTVSWYQQALGQGPQFIFQYYEEEERQRGNFPDRFSGHQFPNYSSELNVNALLLGDSALYLCASSLRIVGPQHFGDGTRLSIL.